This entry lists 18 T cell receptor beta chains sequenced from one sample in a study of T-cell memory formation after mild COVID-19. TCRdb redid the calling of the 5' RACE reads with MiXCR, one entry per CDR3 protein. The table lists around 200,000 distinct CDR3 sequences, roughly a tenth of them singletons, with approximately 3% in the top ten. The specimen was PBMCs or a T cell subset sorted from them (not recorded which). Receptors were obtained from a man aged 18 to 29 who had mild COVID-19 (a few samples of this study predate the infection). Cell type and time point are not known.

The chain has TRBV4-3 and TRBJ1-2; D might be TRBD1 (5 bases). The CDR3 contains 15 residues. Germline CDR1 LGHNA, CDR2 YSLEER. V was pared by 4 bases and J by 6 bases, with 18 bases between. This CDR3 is CASSPIMAGPHGYTF. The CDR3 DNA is TGCGCCAGCAGCCCAATTATGGCAGGGCCCCATGGCTACACCTTC.

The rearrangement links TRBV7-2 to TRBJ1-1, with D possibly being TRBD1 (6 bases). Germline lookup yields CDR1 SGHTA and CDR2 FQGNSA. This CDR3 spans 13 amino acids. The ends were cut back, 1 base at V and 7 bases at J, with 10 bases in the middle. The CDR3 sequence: CASSLVSTGEAFF. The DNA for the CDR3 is TGTGCCAGCAGCTTAGTCTCGACAGGTGAAGCTTTCTTT.

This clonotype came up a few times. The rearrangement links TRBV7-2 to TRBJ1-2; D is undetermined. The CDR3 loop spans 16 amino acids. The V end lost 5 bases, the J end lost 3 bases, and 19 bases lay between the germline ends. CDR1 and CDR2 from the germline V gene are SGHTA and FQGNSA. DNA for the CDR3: TGTGCCAGCAGCCGAAACTCGGAGGGCGGGTACTATGGCTACACCTTC. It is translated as CASSRNSEGGYYGYTF.

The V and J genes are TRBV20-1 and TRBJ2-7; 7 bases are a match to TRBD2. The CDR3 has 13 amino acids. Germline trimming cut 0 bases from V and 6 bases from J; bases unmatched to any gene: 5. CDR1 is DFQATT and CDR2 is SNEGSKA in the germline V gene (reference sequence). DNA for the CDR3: TGCAGTGCTAGAGACGGGGGGAAATCCGAGCAGTACGTC. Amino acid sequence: CSARDGGKSEQYV.

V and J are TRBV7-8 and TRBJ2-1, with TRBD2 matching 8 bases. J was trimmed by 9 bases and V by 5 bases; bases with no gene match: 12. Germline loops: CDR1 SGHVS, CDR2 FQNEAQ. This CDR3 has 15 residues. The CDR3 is CASSPRSGGFSEQFF. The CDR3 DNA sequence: TGTGCCAGCAGCCCCAGGAGCGGGGGTTTCAGTGAGCAGTTCTTC.

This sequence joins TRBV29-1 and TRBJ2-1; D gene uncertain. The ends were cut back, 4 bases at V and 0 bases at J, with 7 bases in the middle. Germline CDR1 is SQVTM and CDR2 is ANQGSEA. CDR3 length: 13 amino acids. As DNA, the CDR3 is TGCAGCGTTGGTAGGACCTCCTACAATGAGCAGTTCTTC. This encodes CSVGRTSYNEQFF.

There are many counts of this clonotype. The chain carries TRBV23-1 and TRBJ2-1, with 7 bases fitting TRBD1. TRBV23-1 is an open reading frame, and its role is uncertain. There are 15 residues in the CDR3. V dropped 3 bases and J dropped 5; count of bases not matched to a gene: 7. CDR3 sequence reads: CASSQPTGNNNEQFF. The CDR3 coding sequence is TGCGCCAGCAGTCAGCCGACAGGGAACAACAATGAGCAGTTCTTC.

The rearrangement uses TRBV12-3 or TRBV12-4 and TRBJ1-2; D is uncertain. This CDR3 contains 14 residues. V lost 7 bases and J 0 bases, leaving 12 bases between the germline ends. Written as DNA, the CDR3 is TGTGCCAGCACCCCTTCCACAGCTAACTATGGCTACACCTTC. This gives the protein CASTPSTANYGYTF.

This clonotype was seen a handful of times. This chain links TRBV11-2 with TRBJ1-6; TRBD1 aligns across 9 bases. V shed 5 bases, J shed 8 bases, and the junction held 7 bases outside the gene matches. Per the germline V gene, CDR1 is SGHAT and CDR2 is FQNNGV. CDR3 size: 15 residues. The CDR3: CASSPDGTGHSPLHF. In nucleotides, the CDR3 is TGTGCCAGCAGCCCTGACGGGACAGGGCATTCACCCCTCCACTTT.

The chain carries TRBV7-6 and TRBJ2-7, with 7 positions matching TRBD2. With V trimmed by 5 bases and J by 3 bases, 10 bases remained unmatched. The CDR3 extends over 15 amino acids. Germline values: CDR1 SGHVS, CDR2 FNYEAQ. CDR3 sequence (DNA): TGTGCCAGCAGCATACAAAGAGCGGGGTTCTACGAGCAGTACTTC. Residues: CASSIQRAGFYEQYF.

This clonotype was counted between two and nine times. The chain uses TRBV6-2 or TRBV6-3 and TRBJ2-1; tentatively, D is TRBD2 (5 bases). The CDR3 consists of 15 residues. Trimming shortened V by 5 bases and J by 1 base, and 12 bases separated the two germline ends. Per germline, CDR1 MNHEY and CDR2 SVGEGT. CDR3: CASSKWTESYNEQFF. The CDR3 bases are TGTGCCAGCAGTAAGTGGACTGAGTCCTACAATGAGCAGTTCTTC.

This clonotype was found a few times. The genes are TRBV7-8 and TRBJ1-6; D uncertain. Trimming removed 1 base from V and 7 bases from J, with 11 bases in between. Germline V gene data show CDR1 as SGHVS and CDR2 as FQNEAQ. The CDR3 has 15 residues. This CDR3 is CASSLDEAANSPLHF. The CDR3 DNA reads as TGTGCCAGCAGCTTAGATGAGGCGGCGAATTCACCCCTCCACTTT.

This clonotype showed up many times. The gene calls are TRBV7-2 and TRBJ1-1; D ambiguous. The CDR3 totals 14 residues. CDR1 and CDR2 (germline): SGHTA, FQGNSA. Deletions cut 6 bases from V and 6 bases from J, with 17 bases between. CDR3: CASRRTARDSEAFF. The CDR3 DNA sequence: TGTGCCAGCAGAAGGACGGCCCGTGACTCTGAAGCTTTCTTT.

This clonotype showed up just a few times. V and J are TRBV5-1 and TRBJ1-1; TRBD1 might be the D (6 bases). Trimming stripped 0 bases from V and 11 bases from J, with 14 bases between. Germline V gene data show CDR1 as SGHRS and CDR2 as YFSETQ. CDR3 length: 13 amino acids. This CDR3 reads CASSLGQEVSAFF. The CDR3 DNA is TGCGCCAGCAGCTTGGGACAGGAAGTTTCGGCTTTCTTT.

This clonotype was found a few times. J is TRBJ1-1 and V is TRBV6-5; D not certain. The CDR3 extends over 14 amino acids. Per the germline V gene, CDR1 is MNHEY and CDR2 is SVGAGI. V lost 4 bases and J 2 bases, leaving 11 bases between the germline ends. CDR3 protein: CASSWLGPNTEAFF. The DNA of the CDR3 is TGTGCCAGCAGTTGGTTGGGCCCTAACACTGAAGCTTTCTTT.

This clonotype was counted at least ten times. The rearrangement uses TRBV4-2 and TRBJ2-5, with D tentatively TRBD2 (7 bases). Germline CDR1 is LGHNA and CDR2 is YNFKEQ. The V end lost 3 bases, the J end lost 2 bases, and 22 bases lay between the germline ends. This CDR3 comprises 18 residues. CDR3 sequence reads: CASSHDAEGGGRQETQYF. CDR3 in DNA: TGTGCCAGCAGCCACGACGCCGAGGGGGGGGGACGTCAAGAGACCCAGTACTTC.

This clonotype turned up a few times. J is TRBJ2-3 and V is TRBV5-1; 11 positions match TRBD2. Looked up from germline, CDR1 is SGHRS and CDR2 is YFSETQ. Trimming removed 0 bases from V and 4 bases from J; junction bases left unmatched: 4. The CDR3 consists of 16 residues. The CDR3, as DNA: TGCGCCAGCAGCTTGGTGGCTAGCGGGGGGTCAGATACGCAGTATTTT. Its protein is CASSLVASGGSDTQYF.

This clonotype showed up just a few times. CDR3 loop: CASSLGLQGATGNTIYF. As DNA, the CDR3 is TGCGCCAGCAGCTTGGGTCTGCAGGGGGCGACTGGAAACACCATATATTTT. The J gene is TRBJ1-3, the V gene TRBV5-1; 8 bases map to TRBD1. Germline V lookup: CDR1 SGHRS, CDR2 YFSETQ. This CDR3 comprises 17 residues. The junction had 7 bases not matched to a gene; V was cut back by 0 bases and J by 2 bases.